This TCR beta chain came from a study of blood T cell repertoires in COVID-19. Germline CDR1 SGHKS, CDR2 YYEKEE (reference sequence). The CDR3 consists of 14 residues. V was shortened by 4 bases and J by 5 bases, with 12 bases between the two germline ends. Clones were read by immunoSEQ multiplex PCR, and TCRdb kept only the in-frame ones, dropping some. The repertoire holds roughly 91,000 clones, with 65% to 85% as singletons. J is TRBJ1-4 and V is TRBV5-5; D gene uncertain. Sequenced sample: peripheral blood. This TCR was sampled from a man between 65 and 79 years old with acute or convalescent COVID-19. CDR3 amino acids: CASSPFSQNEKLFF. As DNA, the CDR3 is TGTGCCAGCAGCCCCTTTTCGCAGAATGAAAAACTGTTTTTT. Using reference TRBV5-5 and TRBJ1-4 for the parts outside the CDR3, the full variable domain is DAGVTQSPTHLIKTRGQQVTLRCSPISGHKSVSWYQQVLGQGPQFIFQYYEKEERGRGNFPDRFSARQFPNYSSELNVNALLLGDSALYLCASSPFSQNEKLFFGSGTQLSVL.